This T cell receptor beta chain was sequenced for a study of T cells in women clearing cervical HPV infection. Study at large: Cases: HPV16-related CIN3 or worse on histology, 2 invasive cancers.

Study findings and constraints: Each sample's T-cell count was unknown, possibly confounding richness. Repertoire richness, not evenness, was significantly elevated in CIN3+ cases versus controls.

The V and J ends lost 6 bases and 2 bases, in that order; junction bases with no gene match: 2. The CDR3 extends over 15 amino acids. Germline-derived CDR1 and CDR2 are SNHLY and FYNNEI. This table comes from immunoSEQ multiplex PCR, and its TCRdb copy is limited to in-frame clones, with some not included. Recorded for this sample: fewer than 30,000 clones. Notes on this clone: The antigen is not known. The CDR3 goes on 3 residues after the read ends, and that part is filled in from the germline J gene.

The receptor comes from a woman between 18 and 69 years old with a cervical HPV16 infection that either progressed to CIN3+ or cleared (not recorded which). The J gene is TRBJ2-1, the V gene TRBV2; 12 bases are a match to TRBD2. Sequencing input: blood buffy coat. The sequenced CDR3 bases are TGTGCCAGCAGGAGGACTAGCGGGACCTACAATGAG. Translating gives CASRRTSGTYNE. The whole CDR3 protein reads CASRRTSGTYNEQFF.